This TCR beta chain was observed in a study of blood T cell repertoires in COVID-19. Study overall: Italy, Spain and the United States were the sources of the convalescent and acute COVID-19 samples. T cells, B-cell-depleted T cells, or PBMCs provided the cDNA or gDNA that served as material.

Per the authors' pipeline: Reference gene primer amplification yielded estimated nucleated cell counts. Data came from immunoSEQ multiplex PCR; TCRdb stores just in-frame clones and leaves some out. V, J and clone size are those of that table, while D and trimming were read from the DNA. The sample holds over 150,000 clones, roughly nine tenths seen once. CDR3 length: 15 amino acids. Trimming took 3 bases from V and 9 from J; bases not matched to a gene: 11. Germline V gene data show CDR1 as MNHEY and CDR2 as SMNVEV (reference sequence). This chain links TRBV27 with TRBJ2-1; 7 positions agree with TRBD2. This receptor was obtained from a man younger than 35 who had recovered from COVID-19. Sequencing was done on a sample of peripheral blood. The CDR3 DNA follows: TGTGCCAGCAGTTTCCCCGGACTAGGGTTGGGTGAGCAGTTCTTC. It is translated as CASSFPGLGLGEQFF.